This T cell receptor beta chain was observed in a study of graft-versus-host responses after intestinal transplantation. About the study: Each transplant was multivisceral, liver-intestinal, or isolated intestinal. Once they had received anti-thymocyte globulin induction, all recipients took tacrolimus and steroids for approximately 3 years. Study-wide results and limits: In patients with graft-donor T cell macrochimerism, allograft graft-versus-host to host-versus-graft clonal ratios were high.

Assay used: immunoSEQ multiplex PCR; TCRdb lists only in-frame clones, some missing. The data show about 85,000 clones, 91% seen once. With regard to this clone: Antigen specificity is unknown.

This clonotype was sampled from a human donor who was the organ donor for an intestinal transplant. The sequences come from unstimulated CD8+ T cells sorted from spleen or lymph node cells, collected before transplant.

The CDR3 DNA is TGTGCCAGAAGCACGGGCGACAGGGGCATTAGCAATCAGCCCCAGCATTTT. Protein sequence: CARSTGDRGISNQPQHF. The V and J genes are TRBV5-3 and TRBJ1-5, with 8 bases matching TRBD1. TRBV5-3 is known as an ORF, though its function is uncertain. V was pared by 4 bases and J by 0 bases, with 9 bases of the junction left unmatched. CDR3 length equals 17 residues.